These 22 T cell receptor beta chains share one sample of origin, sequenced in a study of CD8 T cells in Susac syndrome. Random hexamers were used to reverse transcribe an amount of about 0.5 to 1 ug RNA. TCRdb ran MiXCR on the immunoSEQ multiplex PCR reads and lists one entry per CDR3 protein. Here the sample spans around 280,000 distinct CDR3 sequences, roughly nine tenths being singletons. Sequenced input: CD4+ T cells from PBMCs. Receptors originate from a human donor with multiple sclerosis.

The genes are TRBV10-2 and TRBJ1-6; no reliable D call. The germline CDR1 and CDR2 sequences are WSHSY and SAAADI. This CDR3 region has 14 residues. V dropped 5 bases and J dropped 0 bases, with 5 bases sitting between them. CDR3 sequence (DNA): TGCGCCAGCAGTATAAGCTCCTATAATTCACCCCTCCACTTT. It yields the protein CASSISSYNSPLHF.

This sequence joins TRBV5-4 and TRBJ2-3; 12 bases align to TRBD2. The length of the CDR3 is 16 residues. J gave up 2 bases and V 4 bases, and 5 bases lay outside the gene matches. Germline V gene sequence: CDR1 SGHNT, CDR2 YYREEE (reference sequence). CDR3 sequence: CASSKGLAGFTDTQYF. Here the CDR3 DNA reads TGTGCCAGCAGCAAAGGACTAGCGGGATTCACAGATACGCAGTATTTT.

V gene TRBV20-1 combines with J gene TRBJ2-7; 11 bases are shared with TRBD2. V dropped 3 bases and J dropped 2; count of bases not matched to a gene: 9. This CDR3 has 16 amino acids. CDR1 and CDR2 (germline): DFQATT, SNEGSKA (reference sequence). This CDR3 reads CSASFNSGRGTYEQYF. The DNA of the CDR3 is TGCAGTGCTAGCTTCAATAGCGGGAGGGGGACCTACGAGCAGTACTTC.

The gene calls are TRBV6-6 and TRBJ1-2; 8 positions match TRBD1. The CDR3 sequence is 14 residues long. Germline V gene lookup returns CDR1 MNHNY and CDR2 SVGAGI (reference sequence). Trimming cost V 11 bases and J 5 bases; bases outside gene matches: 13. The CDR3 here is CAGTPDRVKYGYTF. CDR3 DNA: TGTGCCGGGACACCGGACAGGGTGAAATATGGCTACACCTTC.

The genes are TRBV19 and TRBJ1-5, with 8 bases that match TRBD1. V shed 6 bases and J 4 bases; nucleotides not matched to a gene: 5. This CDR3 region has 14 residues. Germline loops: CDR1 LNHDA, CDR2 SQIVND (reference sequence). CDR3 in amino acids: CASRLTGENQPQHF. The CDR3 nucleotides are TGTGCCAGTAGACTGACAGGGGAGAATCAGCCCCAGCATTTT.

The gene calls are TRBV5-4 and TRBJ2-2; D unclear. V shed 0 bases and J shed 4 bases, with 4 bases lying between them. CDR1 is SGHNT, CDR2 YYREEE, per germline (reference sequence). This CDR3 region has 13 residues. The CDR3 loop is CASSLASTGELFF. The CDR3 region has the DNA TGTGCCAGCAGCTTGGCCTCCACCGGGGAGCTGTTTTTT.

The chain joins TRBV7-2 to TRBJ2-5, with TRBD2 matching 13 bases. This CDR3 region has 21 residues. In germline, CDR1 is SGHTA, CDR2 FQGNSA. The junction had 20 bases not matched to a gene; V was cut back by 0 bases and J by 7 bases. As DNA, the CDR3 is TGTGCCAGCAGCTTAGCGCGGACGACTAGCGGGGGGTCCCTGGGTCCGGGGACCCAGTACTTC. The encoded protein is CASSLARTTSGGSLGPGTQYF.

The chain employs TRBV19 and TRBJ1-2; 9 positions match TRBD1. The J segment lost 6 bases and the V segment lost 6 bases, leaving 5 bases of the junction unmatched. This CDR3 contains 13 residues. CDR1 is LNHDA and CDR2 is SQIVND in the germline V gene (reference sequence). The CDR3 DNA follows: TGTGCCAGTAGCGAACAGGGGGCGAATGGCTACACCTTC. Translated: CASSEQGANGYTF.

This clonotype has just one count. The chain carries TRBV30 and TRBJ1-4, with D perhaps TRBD1 (5 bases). The CDR3 extends over 13 amino acids. Germline V CDR1 and CDR2: GTSNPN, SVGIG (reference sequence). The V end lost 3 bases, the J end lost 3 bases, and 8 bases lay between the germline ends. CDR3 DNA: TGTGCCTGGAGCCAGGGTTCTAATGAAAAACTGTTTTTT. Encoded protein: CAWSQGSNEKLFF. Full variable domain (remainder filled in from reference TRBV30 and TRBJ1-4): SQTIHQWPATLVQPVGSPLSLECTVEGTSNPNLYWYRQAAGRGLQLLFYSVGIGQISSEVPQNLSASRPQDRQFILSSKKLLLSDSGFYLCAWSQGSNEKLFFGSGTQLSVL.

This clonotype was seen a handful of times. The chain uses TRBV18 and TRBJ2-1; possible D gene TRBD1, 5 bases. The length of the CDR3 is 12 residues. The germline V and J ends were trimmed by 3 bases and 10 bases, with 10 bases remaining between them. Germline-derived CDR1 and CDR2 are KGHSH and LQKENI. This CDR3 reads CASSPTGREQFF. CDR3 coding DNA: TGTGCCAGCTCACCCACAGGCAGGGAGCAGTTCTTC.

The V call is TRBV6-1, the J call TRBJ2-1; tentative D call: TRBD1 (6 bases). Germline V gives CDR1 MNHNS, CDR2 SASEGT. The CDR3 totals 15 residues. V was trimmed by 2 bases and J by 6 bases, leaving 14 bases between them. The CDR3 spells CASSEMSGVANEQFF. CDR3 bases: TGTGCCAGCAGTGAAATGTCAGGGGTGGCCAATGAGCAGTTCTTC.

The chain carries TRBV7-2 and TRBJ2-5, with 7 bases aligning to TRBD1. The CDR3 has 16 residues. The junction had 9 bases not matched to a gene; V was cut back by 3 bases and J by 2 bases. CDR1 SGHTA and CDR2 FQGNSA come from the germline V gene. CDR3 residues: CASSFGTTGWQETQYF. DNA of the CDR3: TGTGCCAGCAGCTTTGGCACGACAGGGTGGCAAGAGACCCAGTACTTC. The entire variable domain, with the rest obtained from reference TRBV7-2 and TRBJ2-5, is as follows: GAGVSQSPSNKVTEKGKDVELRCDPISGHTALYWYRQSLGQGLEFLIYFQGNSAPDKSGLPSDRFSAERTGGSVSTLTIQRTQQEDSAVYLCASSFGTTGWQETQYFGPGTRLLVL.

V gene TRBV10-2 combines with J gene TRBJ2-7; TRBD2 agrees at 7 bases. Per the germline V gene, CDR1 is WSHSY and CDR2 is SAAADI. V lost 6 bases, J lost 4 bases, and 12 bases stayed unmatched. This CDR3 region has 15 residues. CDR3 loop: CASRDQPGGLYEQYF. Here the CDR3 DNA reads TGCGCCAGCAGGGATCAACCGGGGGGACTTTACGAGCAGTACTTC.

The V call is TRBV29-1, the J call TRBJ2-1; 12 nucleotides align to TRBD2. The germline V gene has CDR1 SQVTM and CDR2 ANQGSEA. Trimming cost V 4 bases and J 8 bases; bases outside gene matches: 3. CDR3 length: 13 amino acids. The CDR3 region has the DNA TGCAGCGTTGGTCCTAGCGGGGGGGATGAGCAGTTCTTC. Translation: CSVGPSGGDEQFF.

This chain joins TRBV7-9 and TRBJ2-1; D unresolved. CDR1 and CDR2 (germline): SEHNR, FQNEAQ (reference sequence). This CDR3 is 12 amino acids long. Trimming took 5 bases from V and 6 from J, leaving 8 bases between them. The CDR3: CASSVQVNEQFF. For the CDR3, the DNA is TGTGCCAGCAGCGTTCAGGTCAATGAGCAGTTCTTC.

The rearrangement uses TRBV30 and TRBJ1-1; 7 bases agree with TRBD1. The CDR3 totals 15 residues. The V gene's germline CDR1 is GTSNPN and CDR2 SVGIG (reference sequence). The V segment lost 7 bases and the J segment 0 bases; nucleotides outside the gene matches: 11. CDR3 region: CASNRQGGVNTEAFF. CDR3 nucleotide sequence: TGTGCCTCCAACCGACAGGGAGGGGTGAACACTGAAGCTTTCTTT.

CDR3 region: CASSRPSGSGEQYF. The CDR3 region has the DNA TGTGCCAGCAGTCGACCTAGCGGGAGTGGTGAGCAGTACTTC. The V gene is TRBV6-1, the J gene TRBJ2-7; 10 bases are a match to TRBD2. V shed 5 bases, J shed 7 bases, and the junction held 8 bases outside the gene matches. CDR1 is MNHNS and CDR2 is SASEGT in the germline V gene. This CDR3 comprises 14 residues.

This clonotype was seen once. The rearrangement links TRBV6-5 to TRBJ2-2; 8 bases line up with TRBD2. Germline V gives CDR1 MNHEY, CDR2 SVGAGI. V lost 0 bases and J lost 1; bases outside the gene matches: 4. The CDR3 is 17 residues long. CDR3 amino acids: CASSYSHGRGNTGELFF. The CDR3 DNA is TGTGCCAGCAGTTACTCTCACGGGAGGGGGAACACCGGGGAGCTGTTTTTT.

CDR3 amino acids: CASSLKVGGLYGYTF. The DNA for the CDR3 is TGTGCCAGCAGCTTGAAGGTGGGAGGCCTCTATGGCTACACCTTC. The chain has TRBV5-4 and TRBJ1-2; D not certain. V lost 1 base and J lost 4, with 14 bases in between. CDR1 and CDR2 (germline): SGHNT, YYREEE (reference sequence). The CDR3 consists of 15 residues.

The chain has TRBV4-2 and TRBJ1-2; the match to TRBD1 covers 7 bases. Germline loops: CDR1 LGHNA, CDR2 YNFKEQ. The CDR3 runs to 15 residues. Trimming removed 1 base from V and 4 bases from J; junction bases left unmatched: 6. CDR3 bases: TGTGCCAGCAGCCAAGCCCAGGGGGTCGGCTATGGCTACACCTTC. Translating gives CASSQAQGVGYGYTF.

V and J are TRBV7-9 and TRBJ2-1, with no clear D. Trimming took 5 bases from V and 0 from J, leaving 14 bases between them. From germline, CDR1 is SEHNR and CDR2 FQNEAQ (reference sequence). The CDR3 covers 16 residues. This chain's CDR3 is CASSDRLGSSYNEQFF. CDR3 bases: TGTGCCAGCAGCGACCGTCTAGGAAGCTCCTACAATGAGCAGTTCTTC.

This rearrangement joins TRBV7-3 to TRBJ2-1; D not certain. Germline V gene lookup returns CDR1 SGHTA and CDR2 FQGTGA. The length of the CDR3 is 16 residues. Trimming removed 2 bases from V and 2 bases from J, with 13 bases in between. CDR3 nucleotide sequence: TGTGCCAGCAGCTTACGCACAGCCACTACCTACAATGAGCAGTTCTTC. It encodes CASSLRTATTYNEQFF.